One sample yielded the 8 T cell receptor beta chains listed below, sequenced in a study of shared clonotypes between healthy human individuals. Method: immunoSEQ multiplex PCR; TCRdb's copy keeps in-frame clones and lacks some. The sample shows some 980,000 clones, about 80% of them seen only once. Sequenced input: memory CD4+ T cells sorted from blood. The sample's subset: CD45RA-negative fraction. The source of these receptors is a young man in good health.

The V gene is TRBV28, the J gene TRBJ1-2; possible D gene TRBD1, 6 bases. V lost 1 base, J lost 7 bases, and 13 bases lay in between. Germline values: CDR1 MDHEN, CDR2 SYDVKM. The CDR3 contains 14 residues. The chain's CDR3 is CASSLSKGGSGYTF. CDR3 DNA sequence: TGTGCCAGCAGTTTATCTAAGGGGGGATCTGGCTACACCTTC.

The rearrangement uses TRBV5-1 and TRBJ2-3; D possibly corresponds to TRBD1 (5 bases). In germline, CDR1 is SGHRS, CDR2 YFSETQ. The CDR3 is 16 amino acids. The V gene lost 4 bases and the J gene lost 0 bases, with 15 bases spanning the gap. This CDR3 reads CASSPPGQDSTDTQYF. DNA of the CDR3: TGCGCCAGCAGCCCCCCAGGGCAAGACAGCACAGATACGCAGTATTTT.

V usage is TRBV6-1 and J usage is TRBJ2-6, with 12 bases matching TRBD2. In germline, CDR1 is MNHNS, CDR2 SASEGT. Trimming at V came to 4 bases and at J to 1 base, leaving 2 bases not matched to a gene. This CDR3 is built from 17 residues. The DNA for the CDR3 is TGTGCCAGCAGTGGACTAGCGGGGGCTTCTGGGGCCAACGTCCTGACTTTC. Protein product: CASSGLAGASGANVLTF.

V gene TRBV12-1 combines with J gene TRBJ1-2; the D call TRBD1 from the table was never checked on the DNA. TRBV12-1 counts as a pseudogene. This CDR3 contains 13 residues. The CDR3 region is CASFSDRVYGYTF. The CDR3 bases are TGTGCCAGCTTTTCTGACAGGGTTTATGGCTACACCTTC.

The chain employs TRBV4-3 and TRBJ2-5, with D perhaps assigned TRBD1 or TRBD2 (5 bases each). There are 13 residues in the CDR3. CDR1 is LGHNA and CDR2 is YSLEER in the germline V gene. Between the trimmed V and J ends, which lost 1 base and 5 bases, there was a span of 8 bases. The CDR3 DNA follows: TGCGCCAGCAGCCAAGTTTGGGGGGAGACCCAGTACTTC. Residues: CASSQVWGETQYF.

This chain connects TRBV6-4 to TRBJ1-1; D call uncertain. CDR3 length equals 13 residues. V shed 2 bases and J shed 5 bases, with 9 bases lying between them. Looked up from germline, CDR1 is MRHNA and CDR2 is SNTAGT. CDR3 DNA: TGTGCCAGCAGTGACGGCCCCGGAACTGAAGCTTTCTTT. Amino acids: CASSDGPGTEAFF.

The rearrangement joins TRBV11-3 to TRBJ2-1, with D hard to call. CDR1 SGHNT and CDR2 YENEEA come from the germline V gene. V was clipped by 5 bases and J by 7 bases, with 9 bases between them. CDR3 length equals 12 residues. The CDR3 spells CASSAPANEQFF. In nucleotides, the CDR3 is TGTGCCAGCAGCGCCCCAGCAAATGAGCAGTTCTTC.

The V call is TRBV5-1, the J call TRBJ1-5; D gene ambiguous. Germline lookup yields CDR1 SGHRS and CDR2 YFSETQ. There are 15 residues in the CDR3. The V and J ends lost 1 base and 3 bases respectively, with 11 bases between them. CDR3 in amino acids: CASSLTGVHNQPQHF. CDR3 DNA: TGCGCCAGCAGCTTGACCGGGGTTCACAATCAGCCCCAGCATTTT.